This T cell receptor (beta chain) was found in a study of T cell repertoires in cytomegalovirus infection. Across the whole study: Indications of both CMV infection and matching HLA type were provided by public TCR beta signatures.

This CDR3 contains 13 residues. Trimming stripped 1 base from V and 7 bases from J, with 10 bases between. This clonotype was observed a few times. The antigen is not known. From the reads, TCRdb called clonotypes with MiXCR, one entry per CDR3 protein. The sample has over 300,000 distinct CDR3 sequences; 8% to 10% are singletons. Study-level findings and limits: The cumulative frequency of public TCR beta families distinguished individuals who carried CMV together with the relevant HLA. In two of eight donors, the top clonotype was HLA-C-restricted CMV-specific.

This TCR was sampled from a human donor in good health (CMV status not recorded). Some clones in this sample may be carry-over from other donors' samples. Sequencing was done on a sample of PBMCs. The V call is TRBV12-3 or TRBV12-4, the J call TRBJ2-5, with a tentative D call TRBD2 (6 bases). CDR3 sequence reads: CASSLVGGRTQYF. The CDR3 region has the DNA TGTGCCAGCAGTTTAGTCGGGGGAAGGACCCAGTACTTC.